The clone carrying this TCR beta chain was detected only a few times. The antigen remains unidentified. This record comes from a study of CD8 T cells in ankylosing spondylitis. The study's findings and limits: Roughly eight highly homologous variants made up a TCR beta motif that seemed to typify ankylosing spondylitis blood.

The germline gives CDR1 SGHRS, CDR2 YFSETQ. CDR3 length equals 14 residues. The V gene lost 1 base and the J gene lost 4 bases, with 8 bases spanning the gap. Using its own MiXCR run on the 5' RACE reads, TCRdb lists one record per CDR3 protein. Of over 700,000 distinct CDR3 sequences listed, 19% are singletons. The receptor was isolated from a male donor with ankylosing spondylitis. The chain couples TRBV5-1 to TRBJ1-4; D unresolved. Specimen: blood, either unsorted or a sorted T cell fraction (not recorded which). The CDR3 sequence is CASSLMGSNEKLFF. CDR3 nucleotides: TGCGCCAGCAGCTTGATGGGGAGTAATGAAAAACTGTTTTTT.